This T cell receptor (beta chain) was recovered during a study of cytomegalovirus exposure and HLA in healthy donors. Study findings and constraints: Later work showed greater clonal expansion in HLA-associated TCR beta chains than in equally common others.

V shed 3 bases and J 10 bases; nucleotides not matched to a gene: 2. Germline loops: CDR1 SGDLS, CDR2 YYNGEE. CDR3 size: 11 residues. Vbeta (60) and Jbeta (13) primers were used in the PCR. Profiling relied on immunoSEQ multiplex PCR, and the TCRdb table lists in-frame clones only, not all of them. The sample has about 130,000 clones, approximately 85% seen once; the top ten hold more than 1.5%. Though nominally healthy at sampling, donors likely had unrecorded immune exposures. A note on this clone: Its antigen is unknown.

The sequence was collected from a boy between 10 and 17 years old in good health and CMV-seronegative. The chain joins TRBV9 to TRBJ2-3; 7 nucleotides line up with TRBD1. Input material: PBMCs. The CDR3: CASSAQGPQYF. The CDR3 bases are TGTGCCAGCAGCGCACAGGGGCCGCAGTATTTT.